This T cell receptor beta chain was identified during a study of blood T cell repertoires in COVID-19. About the research overall: COVID-19 samples, acute and convalescent, were from the United States, Italy and Spain.

This clone has a handful of counts. Membership in each cohort depended on participant-reported clinical history. The CDR3 runs to 15 residues. In the original processing: Estimated nucleated cell counts came from reference gene primer amplification. Sequencing used immunoSEQ multiplex PCR; TCRdb keeps in-frame clones, though not all of them. The V and J calls and the clone size are those of that table, but D and trimming were determined from the DNA. The data hold roughly 160,000 clones, with roughly 87% observed a single time. This TCR came from a woman aged 50 to 60 who had recovered from COVID-19. The chain is built from TRBV21-1 and TRBJ2-1; whether TRBD2, the table's D call, matches the DNA was not checked. TRBV21-1 is a known pseudogene. The sequenced sample was PBMCs or T cells enriched from blood (not recorded which). The CDR3 spells CASSNLASVDGEQFF. CDR3 nucleotides: TGTGCCAGCAGCAATCTCGCTAGCGTGGATGGTGAGCAGTTCTTC.